These T cell receptor beta chains were read from a single sample in a study of T-cell reconstitution after alpha-beta-depleted transplantation in children. TCRdb ran MiXCR on the PCR reads and lists one entry per CDR3 protein. This sample yields 300,000 to 350,000 distinct CDR3 sequences, of which about a quarter are seen a single time; over 9.5% belongs to the top ten. The sample in question was PBMCs, mostly from graft donor cells, obtained 180 days after TCRalphabeta/CD19-depleted stem cell transplant. Receptors originate from a male patient younger than 18 who had a stem cell transplant for acute lymphoblastic leukemia, so the T cells may come from the graft donor. The CDR3 runs from the conserved cysteine through the conserved F or W. Each record gives: clone size, J gene, D gene, V gene, CDR3 DNA, CDR3 protein. D genes are given only for firm matches. Clone size, where shown, is once, few, many, or a class for clones that have expanded.

clone_size: few; j_call: TRBJ2-3; d_call: NA; v_call: TRBV6-5; cdr3_nt: TGTGCCAGCAGTTACTCGGGGGCTGCAGATACGCAGTATTTT; cdr3_aa: CASSYSGAADTQYF
clone_size: NA; j_call: TRBJ2-3; d_call: NA; v_call: TRBV6-5; cdr3_nt: TGTGCCAGCGTCGGAGACACGCAGTATTTT; cdr3_aa: CASVGDTQYF
clone_size: many; j_call: TRBJ1-5; d_call: TRBD1; v_call: TRBV12-3/TRBV12-4; cdr3_nt: TGTGCCAGCAGGGGGACAGGGAGCGGTCAGCCCCAGCATTTT; cdr3_aa: CASRGTGSGQPQHF
clone_size: few; j_call: TRBJ2-1; d_call: NA; v_call: TRBV2; cdr3_nt: TGTGCCAGCCCGACCACAGGGATGGACTACAATGAGCAGTTCTTC; cdr3_aa: CASPTTGMDYNEQFF
clone_size: few; j_call: TRBJ1-3; d_call: NA; v_call: TRBV15; cdr3_nt: TGTGCCACCAGCAGAGATCTGTCCTCTGGAAACACCATATATTTT; cdr3_aa: CATSRDLSSGNTIYF
clone_size: few; j_call: TRBJ2-2; d_call: NA; v_call: TRBV9; cdr3_nt: TGTGCCAGCAGCGTAGTCACTGGGGAGCTGTTTTTT; cdr3_aa: CASSVVTGELFF
clone_size: few; j_call: TRBJ2-7; d_call: TRBD1; v_call: TRBV5-1; cdr3_nt: TGCGCCAGCAGCTTGGCCCCGACAGGGTCCTACGAGCAGTACTTC; cdr3_aa: CASSLAPTGSYEQYF
clone_size: NA; j_call: TRBJ2-7; d_call: NA; v_call: TRBV4-1; cdr3_nt: TGCGCCAGCAGCCAGGGATCCCCAGCCGCCGAGCAGTACTTC; cdr3_aa: CASSQGSPAAEQYF
clone_size: NA; j_call: TRBJ2-7; d_call: NA; v_call: TRBV27; cdr3_nt: TGTGCCAGCAGTTTTTCCTCAGACCCAATCCCCCCGAGCTCCTACGAGCAGTACTTC; cdr3_aa: CASSFSSDPIPPSSYEQYF
clone_size: NA; j_call: TRBJ2-2; d_call: TRBD2; v_call: TRBV11-1; cdr3_nt: TGTGCCAGCAGCTTAAAGGGAAGAGTAGCGGGACGAACCGGGGAGCTGTTTTTT; cdr3_aa: CASSLKGRVAGRTGELFF
clone_size: NA; j_call: TRBJ1-3; d_call: NA; v_call: TRBV3-1; cdr3_nt: TGTGCCAGCAGCCAAAGGGGCGGTAGCTCTGGAAACACCATATATTTT; cdr3_aa: CASSQRGGSSGNTIYF
clone_size: NA; j_call: TRBJ2-3; d_call: NA; v_call: TRBV18; cdr3_nt: TGTGCCAGCCTGGCCACAGATACGCAGTATTTT; cdr3_aa: CASLATDTQYF
clone_size: NA; j_call: TRBJ1-1; d_call: NA; v_call: TRBV20-1; cdr3_nt: TGCAGTGCCATCCGGACCGGACAGCGAAACGGAGCTTTCTTT; cdr3_aa: CSAIRTGQRNGAFF
clone_size: few; j_call: TRBJ2-1; d_call: TRBD2; v_call: TRBV12-3/TRBV12-4; cdr3_nt: TGTGCCAGCAGACCTAGCGGGAGTAGGAATGAGCAGTTCTTC; cdr3_aa: CASRPSGSRNEQFF
clone_size: few; j_call: TRBJ2-1; d_call: NA; v_call: TRBV5-1; cdr3_nt: TGCGCCAGCAGGACTAGAGCCAACAATGAGCAGTTCTTC; cdr3_aa: CASRTRANNEQFF
clone_size: few; j_call: TRBJ2-7; d_call: NA; v_call: TRBV6-5; cdr3_nt: TGTGCCAGCAGTAGGGGACTGGGCCCCTACGAGCAGTACTTC; cdr3_aa: CASSRGLGPYEQYF
clone_size: NA; j_call: TRBJ2-1; d_call: NA; v_call: TRBV10-3; cdr3_nt: TGTGCCATCAACCTCGAGGACCACAATGAGCAGTTCTTC; cdr3_aa: CAINLEDHNEQFF
clone_size: NA; j_call: TRBJ2-1; d_call: TRBD2; v_call: TRBV5-4; cdr3_nt: TGTGCCAGCAGCTCGGGACTAGCGGAGTTCTCCTACAATGAGCAGTTCTTC; cdr3_aa: CASSSGLAEFSYNEQFF
clone_size: few; j_call: TRBJ1-5; d_call: NA; v_call: TRBV5-1; cdr3_nt: TGCGCCAGCAGCTTCAACGGGCAGACCCCTTTTAGCAATCAGCCCCAGCATTTT; cdr3_aa: CASSFNGQTPFSNQPQHF
clone_size: few; j_call: TRBJ2-5; d_call: TRBD2; v_call: TRBV29-1; cdr3_nt: TGCAGCGTTTCCAGACTAGCGGTTGCCCCGAGGGAGACCCAGTACTTC; cdr3_aa: CSVSRLAVAPRETQYF
clone_size: few; j_call: TRBJ2-3; d_call: NA; v_call: TRBV14; cdr3_nt: TGTGCCAGCAGCCAAGCCATCAGGGGGGCAGATACGCAGTATTTT; cdr3_aa: CASSQAIRGADTQYF
clone_size: few; j_call: TRBJ2-7; d_call: TRBD1; v_call: TRBV20-1; cdr3_nt: TGCAGTGCTAGTCGGGGACAGGGGGCCGTGTACGAGCAGTACTTC; cdr3_aa: CSASRGQGAVYEQYF
clone_size: NA; j_call: TRBJ1-1; d_call: TRBD1; v_call: TRBV2; cdr3_nt: TGTGCCAGCAGTGAAGCAGGAGGGGGCGCGATCACTGAAGCTTTCTTT; cdr3_aa: CASSEAGGGAITEAFF
clone_size: NA; j_call: TRBJ2-5; d_call: NA; v_call: TRBV15; cdr3_nt: TGTGCCACCAGCAGGCCGTACCCGGACCCTCAAGAGACCCAGTACTTC; cdr3_aa: CATSRPYPDPQETQYF
clone_size: few; j_call: TRBJ2-7; d_call: NA; v_call: TRBV12-3/TRBV12-4; cdr3_nt: TGTGCCAGCAGTTTTGCGCAGGGAAAATACGAGCAGTACTTC; cdr3_aa: CASSFAQGKYEQYF
clone_size: few; j_call: TRBJ1-4; d_call: NA; v_call: TRBV5-1; cdr3_nt: TGCGCCAGCAGCCCCGGGACACCAACTAATGAAAAACTGTTTTTT; cdr3_aa: CASSPGTPTNEKLFF
clone_size: few; j_call: TRBJ2-2; d_call: TRBD1; v_call: TRBV27; cdr3_nt: TGTGCCAGCAGTTTAAAGGGACAGGGAACAACCGGGGAGCTGTTTTTT; cdr3_aa: CASSLKGQGTTGELFF
clone_size: NA; j_call: TRBJ2-6; d_call: TRBD1; v_call: TRBV18; cdr3_nt: TGTGCCAGCTCACAAGGGGGCTCGGATGGGGCCAACGTCCTGACTTTC; cdr3_aa: CASSQGGSDGANVLTF
clone_size: NA; j_call: TRBJ2-3; d_call: NA; v_call: TRBV9; cdr3_nt: TGTGCCAGCAGCTCCCAGGGGTACACAGATACGCAGTATTTT; cdr3_aa: CASSSQGYTDTQYF
clone_size: NA; j_call: TRBJ2-7; d_call: TRBD2; v_call: TRBV20-1; cdr3_nt: TGCAGTGCTAGGGATATAGCGGGTAGCTCCTACGAGCAGTACTTC; cdr3_aa: CSARDIAGSSYEQYF
clone_size: few; j_call: TRBJ2-1; d_call: TRBD2; v_call: TRBV6-1; cdr3_nt: TGTGCCAGCAGTAGACTAGCGGGAGTTCCTTGGGAGCAGTTCTTC; cdr3_aa: CASSRLAGVPWEQFF
clone_size: many; j_call: TRBJ1-1; d_call: NA; v_call: TRBV29-1; cdr3_nt: TGCAGCGCCGGCCCCGTCGCGAACACTGAAGCTTTCTTT; cdr3_aa: CSAGPVANTEAFF